The 3 T cell receptor beta chains in this list originate from one sample, sequenced in a study of T cells after yellow fever vaccination. TCRdb recomputed calls from the 5' RACE reads with MiXCR, one row per CDR3 protein. The sample has tens of thousands of distinct CDR3 sequences; around 6.9% are singletons. The material sequenced was CD8+ T cells sorted from PBMCs, taken less than 6 days after the first yellow fever vaccination. The receptor source for this set is a man between 18 and 29 years old who received the YFV17D yellow fever vaccine.

Only a few counts were recorded for this clonotype. The rearrangement links TRBV7-2 to TRBJ2-7; D is ambiguous. The CDR3 has 12 residues. CDR1 is SGHTA, CDR2 FQGNSA, per germline. Trimming took off 3 bases at V and 7 bases at J, with 10 bases between the two ends. The CDR3 DNA reads as TGTGCCAGCAGCTTTTCCGTCCAGGAGCAGTACTTC. Translating gives CASSFSVQEQYF.

In this sample, this clonotype turned up many times. The V call is TRBV10-3, the J call TRBJ1-2, with D perhaps matching TRBD1 (5 bases). The CDR3 has 13 residues. The V end lost 6 bases, the J end lost 1 base, and 9 bases lay between the germline ends. CDR1 and CDR2 (germline): ENHRY, SYGVKD. Here the CDR3 DNA reads TGTGCCATCAGGGGGACTGATAACTATGGCTACACCTTC. Its translation is CAIRGTDNYGYTF.

This chain uses TRBV4-1 with TRBJ2-1, with TRBD2 identical over 8 bases. Germline CDR1 is MGHRA and CDR2 is YSYEKL. Trimming removed 4 bases from V and 9 bases from J; junction bases left unmatched: 11. The CDR3 has 15 amino acids. The CDR3 reads CASSLSGGDLIEQFF. Written as DNA, the CDR3 is TGCGCCAGCAGCCTCTCCGGGGGGGACCTTATTGAGCAGTTCTTC.